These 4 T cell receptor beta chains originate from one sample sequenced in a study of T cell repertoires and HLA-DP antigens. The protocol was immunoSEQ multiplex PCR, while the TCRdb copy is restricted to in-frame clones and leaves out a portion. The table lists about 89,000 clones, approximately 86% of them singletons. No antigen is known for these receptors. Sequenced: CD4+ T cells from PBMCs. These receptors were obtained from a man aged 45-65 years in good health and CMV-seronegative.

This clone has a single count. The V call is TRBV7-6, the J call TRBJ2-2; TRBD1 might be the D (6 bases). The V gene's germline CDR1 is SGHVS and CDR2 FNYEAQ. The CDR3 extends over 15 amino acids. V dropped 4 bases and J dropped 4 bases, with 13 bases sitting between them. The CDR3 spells CASSSGQIGTGELFF. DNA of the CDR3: TGTGCCAGCAGCTCCGGACAGATTGGCACCGGGGAGCTGTTTTTT.

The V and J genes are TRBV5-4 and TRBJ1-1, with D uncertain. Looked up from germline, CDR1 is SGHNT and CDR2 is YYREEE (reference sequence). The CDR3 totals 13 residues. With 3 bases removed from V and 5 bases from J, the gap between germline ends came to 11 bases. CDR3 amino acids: CASSSGPGTEAFF. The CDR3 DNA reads TGTGCCAGCAGCTCCGGGCCAGGTACTGAAGCTTTCTTT.

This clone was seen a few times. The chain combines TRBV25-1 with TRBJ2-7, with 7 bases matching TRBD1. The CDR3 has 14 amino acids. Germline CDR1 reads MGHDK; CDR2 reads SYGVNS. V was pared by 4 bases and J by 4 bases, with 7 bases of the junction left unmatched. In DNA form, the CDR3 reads TGTGCCAGCAGTGTCGGACAGGTAGGATACGAGCAGTACTTC. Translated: CASSVGQVGYEQYF.

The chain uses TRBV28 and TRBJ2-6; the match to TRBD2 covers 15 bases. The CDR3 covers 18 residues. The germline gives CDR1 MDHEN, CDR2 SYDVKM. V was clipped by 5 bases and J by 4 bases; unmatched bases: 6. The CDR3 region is CASSIGLAGGTGANVLTF. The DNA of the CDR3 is TGTGCCAGCAGTATCGGACTAGCGGGAGGGACAGGGGCCAACGTCCTGACTTTC.